The 13 T cell receptor beta chains below come from one sample, sequenced in a study of brain T cells in children with intractable seizures. Assay: immunoSEQ multiplex PCR; the TCRdb copy retains only in-frame clones and omits some. In the table there are under 150,000 clones, 90% to 95% of which are singletons. The input for sequencing was peripheral blood, taken at surgery. These receptors came from a boy in the first two years of life with hemimegalencephaly and intractable seizures.

The V call is TRBV7-2, the J call TRBJ2-3, with D possibly matching TRBD2 (5 bases). This CDR3 contains 15 residues. V lost 1 base and J 5 bases, leaving 13 bases between the germline ends. Per germline, CDR1 SGHTA and CDR2 FQGNSA. CDR3 DNA: TGTGCCAGCAGCTTAGGGGGAATAGGGAGAGATACGCAGTATTTT. This sequence encodes CASSLGGIGRDTQYF.

The chain has TRBV5-1 and TRBJ2-1; D uncertain. Trimming took 1 base from V and 8 from J, leaving 4 bases between them. Germline V gives CDR1 SGHRS, CDR2 YFSETQ. The CDR3 sequence is 11 residues long. The CDR3 DNA reads TGCGCCAGCAGCTTGAGGGATGAGCAGTTCTTC. Translated: CASSLRDEQFF.

J is TRBJ2-5 and V is TRBV19; D may be TRBD1 or TRBD2 (5 bases each). CDR1 LNHDA and CDR2 SQIVND come from the germline V gene (reference sequence). This CDR3 has 15 residues. V dropped 1 base and J dropped 2 bases, with 11 bases sitting between them. The CDR3 region has the DNA TGTGCCAGTAGTATAGGGGGACGGTGGCAAGAGACCCAGTACTTC. This encodes CASSIGGRWQETQYF.

This chain connects TRBV5-1 to TRBJ2-7, with TRBD1 as a possible D gene (6 bases). Germline CDR1 reads SGHRS; CDR2 reads YFSETQ. V was trimmed by 4 bases and J by 6 bases, leaving 11 bases between them. The length of the CDR3 is 12 residues. The CDR3 loop is CASSTGQTEQYF. The DNA for the CDR3 is TGCGCCAGCAGCACCGGACAGACCGAGCAGTACTTC. Full variable domain (outside the CDR3, taken from reference TRBV5-1 and TRBJ2-7): KAGVTQTPRYLIKTRGQQVTLSCSPISGHRSVSWYQQTPGQGLQFLFEYFSETQRNKGNFPGRFSGRQFSNSRSEMNVSTLELGDSALYLCASSTGQTEQYFGPGTRLTVT.

This rearrangement joins TRBV25-1 to TRBJ2-3; 13 nucleotides match TRBD2. V shed 4 bases, J shed 4 bases, and the junction held 2 bases outside the gene matches. From germline, CDR1 is MGHDK and CDR2 SYGVNS. This CDR3 spans 15 amino acids. The CDR3 here is CASSGTSGSPDTQYF. The DNA of the CDR3 is TGTGCCAGCAGTGGGACTAGCGGGAGCCCAGATACGCAGTATTTT.

This clone appeared a single time. V gene TRBV19 combines with J gene TRBJ2-2; a weak D match, TRBD1 (6 bases). The CDR3 is 14 residues long. Per germline, CDR1 LNHDA and CDR2 SQIVND (reference sequence). The V gene lost 6 bases and the J gene lost 5 bases, with 13 bases spanning the gap. The CDR3 region has the DNA TGTGCCAGTAGCTACAGGGTAGGGACCGGGGAGCTGTTTTTT. It yields the protein CASSYRVGTGELFF.

The V call is TRBV5-5, the J call TRBJ2-3, with D possibly being TRBD2 (7 bases). Trimming removed 4 bases from V and 0 bases from J, with 18 bases in between. CDR1 is SGHKS, CDR2 YYEKEE, per germline (reference sequence). The CDR3 runs 17 residues. The CDR3 sequence: CASSRLGGGFSTDTQYF. CDR3 bases: TGTGCCAGCAGCCGTTTAGGGGGGGGCTTCAGCACAGATACGCAGTATTTT.

V usage is TRBV5-4 and J usage is TRBJ2-2, with 13 bases that match TRBD2. This CDR3 contains 16 residues. The germline V gene has CDR1 SGHNT and CDR2 YYREEE (reference sequence). The V and J ends lost 0 bases and 9 bases, in that order; junction bases with no gene match: 5. The CDR3 reads CASSLGLAGGERELFF. The CDR3 bases are TGTGCCAGCAGCTTGGGACTAGCGGGAGGAGAACGGGAGCTGTTTTTT.

This chain joins TRBV24-1 and TRBJ2-5, with 10 nucleotides matching TRBD1. The CDR3 consists of 14 residues. Trimming cost V 4 bases and J 5 bases; bases outside gene matches: 3. Germline V gene data show CDR1 as KGHDR and CDR2 as SFDVKD. As DNA, the CDR3 is TGTGCCACCAGTGACCCGGGACAGGGGGAGACCCAGTACTTC. Its protein product is CATSDPGQGETQYF.

The chain couples TRBV28 to TRBJ1-5, with TRBD1 matching over 8 bases. V lost 5 bases and J lost 6; bases outside the gene matches: 18. Germline-derived CDR1 and CDR2 are MDHEN and SYDVKM. CDR3 length: 18 residues. This CDR3 is CASSRALLRDRLRQPQHF. CDR3 sequence (DNA): TGTGCCAGCAGTCGTGCCCTACTCCGGGACAGGTTGCGTCAGCCCCAGCATTTT.

V is TRBV7-9 and J is TRBJ2-1; D unresolved. CDR1 is SEHNR, CDR2 FQNEAQ, per germline (reference sequence). The CDR3 totals 16 residues. V was trimmed by 3 bases and J by 2 bases, leaving 14 bases between them. The CDR3 DNA is TGTGCCAGCAGCTTGCGAGGCTACGACACCTACAATGAGCAGTTCTTC. Translated, it gives CASSLRGYDTYNEQFF.

CDR3 residues: CASTADRGNYEQYF. CDR3 coding DNA: TGTGCCAGCACCGCCGACAGGGGGAACTACGAGCAGTACTTC. V and J are TRBV27 and TRBJ2-7, with 9 nucleotides matching TRBD1. The CDR3 contains 14 residues. Looked up from germline, CDR1 is MNHEY and CDR2 is SMNVEV (reference sequence). Trimming removed 7 bases from V and 3 bases from J; junction bases left unmatched: 7.

This chain joins TRBV5-1 and TRBJ2-2, with D perhaps assigned TRBD1 or TRBD2 (5 bases each). Per the germline V gene, CDR1 is SGHRS and CDR2 is YFSETQ. Trimming pared 4 bases from V and 4 bases from J, leaving 8 bases between. The CDR3 extends over 13 amino acids. Written as DNA, the CDR3 is TGCGCCAGCAGCCCGAGGGGCACCGGGGAGCTGTTTTTT. It specifies CASSPRGTGELFF.